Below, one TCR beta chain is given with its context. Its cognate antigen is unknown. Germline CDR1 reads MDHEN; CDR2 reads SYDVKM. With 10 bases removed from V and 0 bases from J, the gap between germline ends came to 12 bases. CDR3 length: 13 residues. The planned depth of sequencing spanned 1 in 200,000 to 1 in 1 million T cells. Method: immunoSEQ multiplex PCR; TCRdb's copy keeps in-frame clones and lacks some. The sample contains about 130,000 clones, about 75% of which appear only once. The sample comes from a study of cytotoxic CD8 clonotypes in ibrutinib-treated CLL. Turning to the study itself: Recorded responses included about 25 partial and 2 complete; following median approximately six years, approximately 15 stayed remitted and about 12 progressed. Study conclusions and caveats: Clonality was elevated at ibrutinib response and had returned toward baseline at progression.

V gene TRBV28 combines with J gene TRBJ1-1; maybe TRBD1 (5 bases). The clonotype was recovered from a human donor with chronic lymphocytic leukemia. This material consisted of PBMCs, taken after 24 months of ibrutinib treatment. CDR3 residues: CAIKGSMNTEAFF. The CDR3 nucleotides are TGTGCCATCAAGGGGAGCATGAACACTGAAGCTTTCTTT. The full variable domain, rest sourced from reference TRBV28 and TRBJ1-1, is DVKVTQSSRYLVKRTGEKVFLECVQDMDHENMFWYRQDPGLGLRLIYFSYDVKMKEKGDIPEGYSVSREKKERFSLILESASTNQTSMYLCAIKGSMNTEAFFGQGTRLTVV.